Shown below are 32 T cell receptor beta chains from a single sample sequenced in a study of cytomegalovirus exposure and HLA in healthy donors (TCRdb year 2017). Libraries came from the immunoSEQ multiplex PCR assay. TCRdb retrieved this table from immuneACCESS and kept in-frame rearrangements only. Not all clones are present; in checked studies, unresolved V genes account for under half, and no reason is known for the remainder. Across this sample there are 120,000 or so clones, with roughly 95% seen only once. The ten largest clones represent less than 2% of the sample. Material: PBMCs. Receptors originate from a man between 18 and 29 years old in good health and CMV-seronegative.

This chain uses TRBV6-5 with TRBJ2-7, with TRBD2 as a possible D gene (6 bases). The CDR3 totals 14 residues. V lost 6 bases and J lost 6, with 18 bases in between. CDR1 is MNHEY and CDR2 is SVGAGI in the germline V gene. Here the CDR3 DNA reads TGTGCCAGCAGGAAAGCCCCGGGGGAGTCCGAGCAGTACTTC. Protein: CASRKAPGESEQYF.

The CDR3 sequence: CASSPLQGPGELFF. The CDR3 region has the DNA TGTGCCAGCAGTCCCCTACAGGGCCCCGGGGAGCTGTTTTTT. The V gene is TRBV2, the J gene TRBJ2-2, with a weak D call TRBD1 (6 bases). Trimming stripped 5 bases from V and 6 bases from J, with 13 bases between. The germline CDR1 and CDR2 sequences are SNHLY and FYNNEI. This CDR3 spans 14 amino acids.

CDR3 region: CASSLMGTAEQYF. DNA of the CDR3: TGTGCCAGCAGCTTGATGGGCACGGCCGAGCAGTACTTC. The V and J genes are TRBV7-2 and TRBJ2-7; D uncertain. Trimming cost V 3 bases and J 6 bases, with 12 bases left between them. The CDR3 covers 13 residues. The germline gives CDR1 SGHTA, CDR2 FQGNSA.

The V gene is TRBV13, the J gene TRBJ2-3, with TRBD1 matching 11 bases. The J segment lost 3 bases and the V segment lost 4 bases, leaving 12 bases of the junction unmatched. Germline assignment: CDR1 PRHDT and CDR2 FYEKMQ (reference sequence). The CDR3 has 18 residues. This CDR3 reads CASSSLSPGQGETDTQYF. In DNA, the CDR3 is TGTGCCAGCAGCTCCCTTTCTCCGGGACAGGGGGAAACAGATACGCAGTATTTT.

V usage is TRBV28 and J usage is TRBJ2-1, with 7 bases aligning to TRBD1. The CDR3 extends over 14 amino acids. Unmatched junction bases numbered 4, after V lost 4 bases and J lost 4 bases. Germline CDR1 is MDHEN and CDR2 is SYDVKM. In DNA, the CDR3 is TGTGCCAGCAGTTACGGGACAGAATACAATGAGCAGTTCTTC. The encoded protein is CASSYGTEYNEQFF.

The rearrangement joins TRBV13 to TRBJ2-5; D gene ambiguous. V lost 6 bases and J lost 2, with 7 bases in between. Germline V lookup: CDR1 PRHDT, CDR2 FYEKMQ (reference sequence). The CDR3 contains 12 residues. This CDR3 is CASRENQETQYF. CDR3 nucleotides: TGTGCCAGCAGGGAGAATCAAGAGACCCAGTACTTC.

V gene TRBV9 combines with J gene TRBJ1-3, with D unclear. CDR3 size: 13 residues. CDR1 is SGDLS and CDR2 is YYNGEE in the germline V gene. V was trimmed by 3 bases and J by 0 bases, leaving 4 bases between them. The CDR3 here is CASSDTSGNTIYF. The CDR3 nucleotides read TGTGCCAGCAGCGACACCTCTGGAAACACCATATATTTT.

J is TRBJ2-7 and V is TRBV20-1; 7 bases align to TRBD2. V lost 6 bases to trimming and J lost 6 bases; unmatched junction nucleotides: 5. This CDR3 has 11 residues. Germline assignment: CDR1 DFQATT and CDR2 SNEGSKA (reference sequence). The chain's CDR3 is CSARGGGEQYF. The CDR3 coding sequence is TGCAGTGCCCGAGGCGGGGGCGAGCAGTACTTC.

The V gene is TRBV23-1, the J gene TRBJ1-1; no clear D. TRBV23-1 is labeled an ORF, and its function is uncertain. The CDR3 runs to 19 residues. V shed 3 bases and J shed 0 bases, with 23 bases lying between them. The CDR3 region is CASSHERAPTKILNTEAFF. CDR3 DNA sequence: TGCGCCAGCAGTCATGAGAGGGCCCCAACAAAGATATTGAACACTGAAGCTTTCTTT.

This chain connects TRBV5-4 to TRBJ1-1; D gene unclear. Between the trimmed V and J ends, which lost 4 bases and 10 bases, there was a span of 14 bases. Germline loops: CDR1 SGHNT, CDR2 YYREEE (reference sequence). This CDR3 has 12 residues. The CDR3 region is CASSESGVRAFF. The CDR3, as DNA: TGTGCCAGCAGCGAGTCCGGGGTCCGAGCTTTCTTT. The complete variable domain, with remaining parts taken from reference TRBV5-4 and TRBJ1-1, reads ETGVTQSPTHLIKTRGQQVTLRCSSQSGHNTVSWYQQALGQGPQFIFQYYREEENGRGNFPPRFSGLQFPNYSSELNVNALELDDSALYLCASSESGVRAFFGQGTRLTVV.

CDR3 protein: CASSLTSGANVLTF. The CDR3 nucleotides are TGTGCCAGCAGCTTGACTTCTGGGGCCAACGTCCTGACTTTC. The chain uses TRBV7-9 and TRBJ2-6; D unresolved. In germline, CDR1 is SEHNR, CDR2 FQNEAQ (reference sequence). The CDR3 loop spans 14 amino acids. The V end was cut by 3 bases, the J end by 1 base, with 4 bases between.

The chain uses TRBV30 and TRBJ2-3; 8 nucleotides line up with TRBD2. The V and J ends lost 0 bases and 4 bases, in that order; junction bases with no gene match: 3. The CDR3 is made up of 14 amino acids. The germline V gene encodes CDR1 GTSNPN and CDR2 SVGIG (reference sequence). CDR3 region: CAWSVAGGADTQYF. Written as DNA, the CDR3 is TGTGCCTGGAGTGTGGCGGGAGGAGCAGATACGCAGTATTTT. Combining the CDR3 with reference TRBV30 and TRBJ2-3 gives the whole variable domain SQTIHQWPATLVQPVGSPLSLECTVEGTSNPNLYWYRQAAGRGLQLLFYSVGIGQISSEVPQNLSASRPQDRQFILSSKKLLLSDSGFYLCAWSVAGGADTQYFGPGTRLTVL.

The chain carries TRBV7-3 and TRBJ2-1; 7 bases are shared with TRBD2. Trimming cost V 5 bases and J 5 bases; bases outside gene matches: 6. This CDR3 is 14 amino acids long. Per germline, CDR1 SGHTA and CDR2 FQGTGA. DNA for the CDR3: TGTGCCAGCAGCCCTCAAGCGGGGAACAATGAGCAGTTCTTC. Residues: CASSPQAGNNEQFF.

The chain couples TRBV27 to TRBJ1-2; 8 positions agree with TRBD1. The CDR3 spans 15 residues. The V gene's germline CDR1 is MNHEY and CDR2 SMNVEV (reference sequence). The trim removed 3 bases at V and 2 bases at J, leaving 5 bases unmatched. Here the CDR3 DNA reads TGTGCCAGCAGTTTCGGACGGACAGGGAACTATGGCTACACCTTC. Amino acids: CASSFGRTGNYGYTF.

The CDR3 DNA is TGTGCCAGCAGCCCATACCTAGCGGTAAACACCGGGGAGCTGTTTTTT. It yields the protein CASSPYLAVNTGELFF. The gene calls are TRBV7-2 and TRBJ2-2; 7 bases line up with TRBD2. From germline, CDR1 is SGHTA and CDR2 FQGNSA. The CDR3 consists of 16 residues. Trimming removed 5 bases from V and 2 bases from J; junction bases left unmatched: 8.

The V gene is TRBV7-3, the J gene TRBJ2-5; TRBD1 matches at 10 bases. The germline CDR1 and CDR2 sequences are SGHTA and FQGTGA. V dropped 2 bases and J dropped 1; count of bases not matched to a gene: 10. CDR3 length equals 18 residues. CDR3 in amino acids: CASSLGGGTGVLQETQYF. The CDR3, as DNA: TGTGCCAGCAGCTTAGGAGGGGGGACAGGGGTACTCCAAGAGACCCAGTACTTC.

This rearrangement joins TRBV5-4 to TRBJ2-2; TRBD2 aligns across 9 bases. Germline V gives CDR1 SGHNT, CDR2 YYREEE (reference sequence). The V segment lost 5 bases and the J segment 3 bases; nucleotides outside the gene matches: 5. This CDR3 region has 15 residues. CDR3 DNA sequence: TGTGCCAGCAGTTCTAGCGGGGCGGACACCGGGGAGCTGTTTTTT. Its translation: CASSSSGADTGELFF.

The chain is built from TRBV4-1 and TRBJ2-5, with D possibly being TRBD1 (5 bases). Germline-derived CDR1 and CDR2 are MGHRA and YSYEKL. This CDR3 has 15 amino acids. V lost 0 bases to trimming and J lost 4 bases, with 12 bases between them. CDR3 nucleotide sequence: TGCGCCAGCAGCCAAGAATTCACAGGTCCAGAGACCCAGTACTTC. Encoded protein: CASSQEFTGPETQYF.

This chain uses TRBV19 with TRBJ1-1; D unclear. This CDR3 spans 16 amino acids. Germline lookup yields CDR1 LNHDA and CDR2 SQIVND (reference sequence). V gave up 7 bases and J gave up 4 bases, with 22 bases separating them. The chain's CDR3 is CASKLGDIARRTEAFF. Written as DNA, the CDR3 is TGTGCCAGTAAATTGGGAGATATAGCCAGACGCACTGAAGCTTTCTTT.

CDR3 coding DNA: TGTGCCAGCAGACGGTTAGGGGGACAGGGGGTTGTAACCGGGGAGCTGTTTTTT. It encodes CASRRLGGQGVVTGELFF. This chain joins TRBV27 and TRBJ2-2, with 11 bases identical to TRBD1. Germline trimming cut 6 bases from V and 5 bases from J; bases unmatched to any gene: 14. Germline-derived CDR1 and CDR2 are MNHEY and SMNVEV (reference sequence). The CDR3 totals 18 residues.

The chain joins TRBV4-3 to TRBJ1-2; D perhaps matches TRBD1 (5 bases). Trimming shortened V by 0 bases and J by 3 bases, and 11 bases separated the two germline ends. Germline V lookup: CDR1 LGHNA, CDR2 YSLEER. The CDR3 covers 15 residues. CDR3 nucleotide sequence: TGCGCCAGCAGCCAAGATCACAGGAGCGACTATGGCTACACCTTC. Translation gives CASSQDHRSDYGYTF.

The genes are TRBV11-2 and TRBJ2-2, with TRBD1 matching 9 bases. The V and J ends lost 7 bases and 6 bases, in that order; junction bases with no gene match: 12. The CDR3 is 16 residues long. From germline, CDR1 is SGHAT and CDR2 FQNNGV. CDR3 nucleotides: TGTGCCAGCATCTACAGCCGGACAGGGGTGGCCGGGGAGCTGTTTTTT. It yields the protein CASIYSRTGVAGELFF.

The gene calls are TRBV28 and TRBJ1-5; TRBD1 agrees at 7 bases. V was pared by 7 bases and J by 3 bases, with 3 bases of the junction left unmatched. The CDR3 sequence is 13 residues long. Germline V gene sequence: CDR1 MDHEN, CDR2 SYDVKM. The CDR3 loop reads CASNDRDNQPQHF. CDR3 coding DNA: TGTGCCAGCAACGACAGGGACAATCAGCCCCAGCATTTT. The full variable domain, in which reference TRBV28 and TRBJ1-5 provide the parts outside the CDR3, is DVKVTQSSRYLVKRTGEKVFLECVQDMDHENMFWYRQDPGLGLRLIYFSYDVKMKEKGDIPEGYSVSREKKERFSLILESASTNQTSMYLCASNDRDNQPQHFGDGTRLSIL.

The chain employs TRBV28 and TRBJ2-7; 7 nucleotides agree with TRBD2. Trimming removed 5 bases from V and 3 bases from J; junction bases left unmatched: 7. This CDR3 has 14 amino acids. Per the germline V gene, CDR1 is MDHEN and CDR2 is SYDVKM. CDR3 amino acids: CASSLGGSDYEQYF. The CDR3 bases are TGTGCCAGCAGTCTCGGGGGGAGCGACTACGAGCAGTACTTC.

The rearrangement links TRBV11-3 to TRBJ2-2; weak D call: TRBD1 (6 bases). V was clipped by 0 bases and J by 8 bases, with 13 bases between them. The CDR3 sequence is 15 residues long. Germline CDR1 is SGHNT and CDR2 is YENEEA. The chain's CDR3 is CASSLEQGLRGELFF. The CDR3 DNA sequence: TGTGCCAGCAGCTTAGAGCAGGGGCTAAGAGGGGAGCTGTTTTTT.

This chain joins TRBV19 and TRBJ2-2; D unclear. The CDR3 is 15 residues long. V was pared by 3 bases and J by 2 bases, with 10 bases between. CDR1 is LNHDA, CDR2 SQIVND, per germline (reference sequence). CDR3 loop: CASSMVTVNTGELFF. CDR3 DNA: TGTGCCAGTAGTATGGTGACTGTTAACACCGGGGAGCTGTTTTTT.

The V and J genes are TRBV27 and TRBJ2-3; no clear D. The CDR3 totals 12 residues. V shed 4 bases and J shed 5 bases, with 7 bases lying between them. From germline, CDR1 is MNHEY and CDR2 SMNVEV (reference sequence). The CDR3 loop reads CASSSPGDTQYF. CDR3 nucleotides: TGTGCCAGCAGTTCGCCAGGAGATACGCAGTATTTT.

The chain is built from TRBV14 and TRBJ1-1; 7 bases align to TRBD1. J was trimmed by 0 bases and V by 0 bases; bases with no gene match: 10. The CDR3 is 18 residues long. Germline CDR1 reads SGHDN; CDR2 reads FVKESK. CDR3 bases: TGTGCCAGCAGCCAAGAATTGCTGGCAGGGGGTATGAACACTGAAGCTTTCTTT. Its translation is CASSQELLAGGMNTEAFF.

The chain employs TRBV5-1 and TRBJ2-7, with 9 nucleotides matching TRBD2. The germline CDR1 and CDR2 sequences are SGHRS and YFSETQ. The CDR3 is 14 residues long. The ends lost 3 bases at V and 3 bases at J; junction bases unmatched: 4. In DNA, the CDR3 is TGCGCCAGCAGCTCCTTAGCGGGAGACTACGAGCAGTACTTC. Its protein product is CASSSLAGDYEQYF. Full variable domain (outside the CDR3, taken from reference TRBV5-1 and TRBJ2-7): KAGVTQTPRYLIKTRGQQVTLSCSPISGHRSVSWYQQTPGQGLQFLFEYFSETQRNKGNFPGRFSGRQFSNSRSEMNVSTLELGDSALYLCASSSLAGDYEQYFGPGTRLTVT.

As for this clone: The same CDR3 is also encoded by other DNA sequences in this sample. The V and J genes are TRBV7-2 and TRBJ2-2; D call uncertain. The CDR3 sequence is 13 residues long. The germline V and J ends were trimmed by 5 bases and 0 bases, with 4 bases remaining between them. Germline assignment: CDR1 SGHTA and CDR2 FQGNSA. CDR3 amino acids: CASSSPNTGELFF. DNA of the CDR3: TGTGCCAGCAGCAGCCCGAACACCGGGGAGCTGTTTTTT.

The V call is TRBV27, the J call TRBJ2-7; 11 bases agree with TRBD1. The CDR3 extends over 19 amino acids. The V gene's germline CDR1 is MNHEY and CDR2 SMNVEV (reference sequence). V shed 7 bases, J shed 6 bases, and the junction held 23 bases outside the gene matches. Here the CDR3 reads CASNPTGLHRDRGTGEQYF. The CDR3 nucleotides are TGTGCCAGCAACCCAACCGGTCTCCACCGGGACAGGGGGACGGGCGAGCAGTACTTC.

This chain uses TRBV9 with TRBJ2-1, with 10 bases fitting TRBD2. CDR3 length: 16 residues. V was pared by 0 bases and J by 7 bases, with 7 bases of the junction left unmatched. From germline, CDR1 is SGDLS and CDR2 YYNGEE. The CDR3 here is CASSVGLAGDLNEQFF. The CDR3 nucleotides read TGTGCCAGCAGCGTAGGCCTAGCGGGAGATTTGAATGAGCAGTTCTTC.